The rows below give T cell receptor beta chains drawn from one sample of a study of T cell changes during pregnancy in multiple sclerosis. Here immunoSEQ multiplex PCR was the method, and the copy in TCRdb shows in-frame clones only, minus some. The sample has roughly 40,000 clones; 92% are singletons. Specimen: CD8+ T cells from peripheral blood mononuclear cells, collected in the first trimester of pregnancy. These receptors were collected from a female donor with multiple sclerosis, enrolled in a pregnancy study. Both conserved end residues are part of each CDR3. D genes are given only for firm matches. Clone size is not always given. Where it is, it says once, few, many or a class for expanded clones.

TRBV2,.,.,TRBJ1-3,CASSERAGVSHGNTIYF,TGTGCCAGCAGTGAAAGGGCAGGGGTGAGCCATGGAAACACCATATATTTT
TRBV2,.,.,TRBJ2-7,CASGSRGQLTYEQYF,TGTGCCAGCGGCTCAAGAGGACAGCTAACCTACGAGCAGTACTTC
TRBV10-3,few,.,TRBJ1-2,CAISEDLQGSVFGYTF,TGTGCCATCAGTGAGGATTTACAGGGATCGGTCTTTGGCTACACCTTC
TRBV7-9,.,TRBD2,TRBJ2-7,CASSIAGGNYEQYF,TGTGCCAGCTCAATAGCGGGGGGGAACTACGAGCAGTACTTC
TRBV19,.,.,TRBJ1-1,CASEDRPTEAFF,TGTGCCAGTGAAGACAGGCCCACTGAAGCTTTCTTT
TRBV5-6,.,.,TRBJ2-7,CASSLGDKSYEQYF,TGTGCCAGCAGCTTGGGGGACAAATCGTACGAGCAGTACTTC
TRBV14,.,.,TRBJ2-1,CASSPNREQFF,TGTGCCAGCAGCCCGAACAGGGAGCAGTTCTTC
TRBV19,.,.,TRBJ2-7,CASSMTGQIYEQYF,TGTGCCAGTAGTATGACAGGCCAGATATACGAGCAGTACTTC
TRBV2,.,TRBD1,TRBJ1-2,CASSEEGGRGGYTF,TGTGCCAGCAGTGAAGAAGGGGGCCGGGGGGGCTACACCTTC
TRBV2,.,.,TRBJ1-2,CARSTYRDNNYGYTF,TGTGCCAGGAGTACCTACCGGGACAATAACTATGGCTACACCTTC
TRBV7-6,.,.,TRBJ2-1,CASSPAGISYNEQFF,TGTGCCAGCAGCCCGGCAGGGATCTCCTACAATGAGCAGTTCTTC
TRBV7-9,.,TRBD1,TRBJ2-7,CASSLYPRDRLSYEQYF,TGTGCCAGCAGCCTATACCCTAGGGACAGGCTATCCTACGAGCAGTACTTC
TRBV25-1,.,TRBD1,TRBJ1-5,CASSASTGSQPQHF,TGTGCCAGCAGCGCCTCGACAGGGAGCCAGCCCCAGCATTTT
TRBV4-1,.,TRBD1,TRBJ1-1,CASSREEGAATEAFF,TGCGCCAGCAGCCGGGAGGAGGGGGCAGCAACTGAAGCTTTCTTT
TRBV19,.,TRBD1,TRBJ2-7,CASSIDPDRDRGINEQYF,TGTGCCAGTAGTATAGATCCGGACCGGGACAGGGGTATAAACGAGCAGTACTTC
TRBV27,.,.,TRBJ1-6,CASSFGVENSPLHF,TGTGCCAGCAGTTTTGGAGTTGAAAATTCACCCCTCCACTTT
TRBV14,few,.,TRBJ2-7,CASSQRGGIDSYEQYF,TGTGCCAGCAGCCAGCGTGGAGGAATCGACTCCTACGAGCAGTACTTC
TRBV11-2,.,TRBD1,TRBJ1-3,CASSPDRNSGNTIYF,TGTGCCAGCAGCCCGGACAGGAACTCTGGAAACACCATATATTTT
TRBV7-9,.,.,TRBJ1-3,CASYDTSTGNSGNTIYF,TGTGCCAGTTATGATACCTCTACAGGAAACTCTGGAAACACCATATATTTT
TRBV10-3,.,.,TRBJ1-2,CAISPGGEGPVYGYTF,TGTGCCATCAGCCCGGGAGGGGAGGGGCCTGTCTATGGCTACACCTTC
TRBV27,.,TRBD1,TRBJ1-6,CASNIGQGGNSPLHF,TGTGCCAGCAATATTGGACAGGGAGGTAATTCACCCCTCCACTTT
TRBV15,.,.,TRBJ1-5,CATSETQGLNQPQHF,TGTGCCACCAGCGAGACACAGGGCCTCAATCAGCCCCAGCATTTT
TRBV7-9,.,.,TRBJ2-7,CASSVPKEGLTYEQYF,TGTGCCAGCAGCGTTCCGAAAGAGGGCTTAACGTACGAGCAGTACTTC
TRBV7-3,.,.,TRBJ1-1,CASSDSGGNTEAFF,TGTGCCAGCAGCGACTCGGGGGGAAACACTGAAGCTTTCTTT
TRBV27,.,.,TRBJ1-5,CASSADPTGSGQPQHF,TGTGCCAGCAGTGCGGACCCCACAGGGAGTGGGCAGCCCCAGCATTTT
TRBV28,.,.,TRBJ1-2,CASSLSGHRDYGYTF,TGTGCCAGCAGTTTGTCTGGACATCGAGACTATGGCTACACCTTC
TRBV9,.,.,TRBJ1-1,CASSLGGQSARRAVTEAFF,TGTGCCAGCAGCCTAGGGGGGCAGTCGGCACGGAGAGCCGTCACTGAAGCTTTCTTT
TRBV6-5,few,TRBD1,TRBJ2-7,CASRTDRAQFEQYF,TGTGCCAGCAGAACCGACAGGGCCCAGTTCGAGCAGTACTTC
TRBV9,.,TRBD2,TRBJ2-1,CASSVGGGGARDEQFF,TGTGCCAGCAGCGTAGGGGGCGGGGGGGCCAGGGATGAGCAGTTCTTC
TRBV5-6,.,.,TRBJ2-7,CASSYGVSSYEQYF,TGTGCCAGCAGCTACGGGGTGTCCTCCTACGAGCAGTACTTC
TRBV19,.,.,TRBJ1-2,CASSIDLEGWSYGYTF,TGTGCCAGTAGTATAGATCTGGAGGGATGGTCCTATGGCTACACCTTC
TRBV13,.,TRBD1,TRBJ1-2,CASSLARDSVYGYTF,TGTGCCAGCAGCTTAGCACGGGACAGCGTCTATGGCTACACCTTC
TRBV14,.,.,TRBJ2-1,CASSPTYYNEQFF,TGTGCCAGCAGCCCCACATACTACAATGAGCAGTTCTTC
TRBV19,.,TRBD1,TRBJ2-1,CASSIGTGGAYNEQFF,TGTGCCAGTAGTATAGGAACAGGGGGCGCCTACAATGAGCAGTTCTTC
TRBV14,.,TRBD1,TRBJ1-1,CASSQGEGAYMNTEAFF,TGTGCCAGCAGCCAAGGTGAGGGGGCGTATATGAACACTGAAGCTTTCTTT
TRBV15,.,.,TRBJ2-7,CATSRVRLQGTHTLYEQYF,TGTGCCACCAGCAGAGTTAGGCTACAGGGTACCCACACTCTCTACGAGCAGTACTTC
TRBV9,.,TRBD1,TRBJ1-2,CASSARQGGGYTF,TGTGCCAGCAGCGCCCGACAGGGAGGTGGCTACACCTTC
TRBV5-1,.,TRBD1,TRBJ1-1,CASSLETGYTEAFF,TGCGCCAGCAGCTTGGAGACAGGGTACACTGAAGCTTTCTTT
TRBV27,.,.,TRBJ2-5,CASSFSSGNPVGETQYF,TGTGCCAGCAGCTTTTCGTCGGGGAATCCAGTTGGAGAGACCCAGTACTTC
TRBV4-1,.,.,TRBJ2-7,CASSQGAESEQYF,TGCGCCAGCAGCCAAGGGGCAGAATCCGAGCAGTACTTC